The entry that follows covers one TCR beta chain sequence. Its antigen remains unknown. TCRdb's table, derived via immunoSEQ multiplex PCR, lists solely in-frame clones and lacks some. The profile shows millions of clones, around 95% of them singletons. The data originate from a study of shared clonotypes between healthy human individuals. Whole-study results and caveats: Among donors, clonotype sharing was expected to be affected by sequencing depth. Some clonotypes were shared by all four sorted-subset donors, while others were not shared. The non-shared ones had lower generation probabilities than the shared ones.

Within Nashville, Tennessee resided all donors, each a Caucasian adult. This CDR3 has 15 residues. Unmatched junction bases numbered 9, after V lost 5 bases and J lost 6 bases. Germline lookup yields CDR1 SGHTA and CDR2 FQGNSA. The chain employs TRBV7-2 and TRBJ1-2, with 10 bases fitting TRBD1. This receptor was obtained from a man aged 18 to 35 in good health. The specimen was naive CD4+ T cells sorted from blood. Subset given: CD45RA+ positively selected. The CDR3 here is CASSQVGQGMNGYTF. The DNA for the CDR3 is TGTGCCAGCAGCCAGGTGGGACAGGGGATGAATGGCTACACCTTC.